This T cell receptor beta chain is from a study of blood T cells in healthy people across ages (dated by TCRdb to the mid-2010s). Broadly, across the study: In model experiments, template switching captured roughly one uniquely barcoded TCR beta cDNA molecule for every two T cells. Four age groups were formed from the donors: young (average approximately 15 years), middle-aged (approximately 40), aged (roughly 56) and long-lived (about 80). To track age-related changes in TCR beta repertoire diversity, the study relied on deep sequencing normalized with unique cDNA molecular identifiers. To avoid experimental bias, donors of different ages were spread randomly across the sequencing lanes. The study analyzed two additional independent replicas of 1 million unique cDNA reads from the same blood draw for two donors, one aged 18 to 30 and one aged 80 or older.

The full study reports these points: Because donor CMV infection status was unknown, age-related changes in expanded clonotypes were potentially confounded. A strong correlation was found between observed TCR beta diversity and the percentage of naive T cells measured by flow cytometry. As age increased, observed TCR beta diversity per million T cells dropped in a roughly linear way, and a significant reduction was already evident by age around 41. Estimates of total diversity from one million sequenced T cells were regarded as lower bounds and underestimates. The long-lived group showed more naive CD4+ T cells, fewer expanded clones and increased TCR diversity than the aged group, suggesting age selection. Bulk unsorted PBMC profiling prevented conclusive comparison of naive and antigen-experienced compartments.

The CDR3, cysteine through phenylalanine, is 20 amino acids long. Of the read, only the CDR3 DNA is kept; its 60 bases are in frame from base 1. As encoded in the germline V gene, CDR1 is KGHSH while CDR2 is LQKENI. Donors were approximately 42 systemically healthy Caucasian individuals from Russia aged roughly 6 to 95 years. Approximately 11 milliliters of peripheral blood were drawn from each donor into EDTA-treated Vacutainer tubes. Ficoll-Paque density-gradient centrifugation was used to isolate PBMCs, with at least 7 million per sample. Trizol reagent was used to extract total RNA from the PBMCs, yielding at least 6 micrograms per sample. For every donor, an aliquot of PBMCs went through flow cytometry to measure the percentages of naive CD45RAhigh/CD27high T cells. The method behind the library was 5' RACE. Instrument used: Illumina HiSeq 2500. A second PCR of roughly 7 to 12 cycles was run with a J-beta primer mix and a sample-barcoded 5' primer. A template-switch 5' adaptor carrying 12 random nucleotides introduced a unique molecular identifier onto each TCR beta cDNA molecule. At least 3 million CDR3-containing paired-end reads were obtained from each sample. First-strand cDNA was synthesized from all RNA with the Mint cDNA synthesis kit, primed by a TRBC-specific oligonucleotide. All cDNA was treated with uracil-DNA glycosylase and then went through a first 18-cycle PCR with the universal primers M1SS and BC2_uni_R. Under the source paper's analysis protocol: For normalization, 1 million high-quality reads were randomly selected from each sample, with every read carrying a distinct molecular identifier. Instead of being binned into consensus sequences, reads with shared molecular identifiers were discarded. CDR3 identification, clonotype clustering and error correction used MiTCR with a Q25 quality threshold and the strictest error-elimination algorithm. A nonparametric unseen species model with Euler transformation was used to estimate lower-bound total TCR beta diversity. TCRdb reprocessed the public reads (quality trimming at Q25 with fastp, clone calling with MiXCR) and kept in-frame beta chains. Duplicate CDR3 protein sequences are folded into a single record with the most common DNA and genes. These V and J calls derive from TCRdb rather than the authors' analysis. The sample table shows around 870,000 distinct CDR3 sequences, and 25% to 30% are seen once. The ten top clones hold around 15% of the sample.

Comment on this clonotype: Its target antigen remains unknown. An end of the junction differs from the germline gene, which may be a read error.

This clonotype originated in an elderly woman in good health. The chain employs TRBV18 and TRBJ2-6, with 12 middle bases fitting TRBD1. The sample consisted of blood. The bases are TGTGCCAGCTCACCTCTCCGGGACAGGGGGCGCGTCTCTGGGGCCAACGTCCCGACTTTC. The encoded protein is CASSPLRDRGRVSGANVPTF.